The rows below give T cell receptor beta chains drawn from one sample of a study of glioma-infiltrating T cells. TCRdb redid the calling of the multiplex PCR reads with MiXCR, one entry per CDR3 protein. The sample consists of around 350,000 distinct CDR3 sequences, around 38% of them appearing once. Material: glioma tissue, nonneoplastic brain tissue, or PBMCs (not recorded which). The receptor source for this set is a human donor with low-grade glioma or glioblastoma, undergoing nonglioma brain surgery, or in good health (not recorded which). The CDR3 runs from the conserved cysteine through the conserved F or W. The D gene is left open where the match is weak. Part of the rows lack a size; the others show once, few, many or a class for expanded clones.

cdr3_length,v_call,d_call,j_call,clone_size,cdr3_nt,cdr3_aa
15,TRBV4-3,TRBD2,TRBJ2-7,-,TGCGCCAGCAGCCGAAAAGCGGGAAATGAGTACGAGCAGTACTTC,CASSRKAGNEYEQYF
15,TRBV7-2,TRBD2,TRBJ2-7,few,TGTGCCAGCAGCCCAAGTAGCGGGAGGTACTACGAGCAGTACTTC,CASSPSSGRYYEQYF
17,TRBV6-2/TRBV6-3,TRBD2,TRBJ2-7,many,TGTGCCAGCAGTTACCTGCCCTTGACTAGCGAGCTACGCGAGCAGTACTTC,CASSYLPLTSELREQYF
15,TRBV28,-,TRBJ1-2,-,TGTGCCATCACCTCTCAGGGTGGGATATTGGATGGCTACACCTTC,CAITSQGGILDGYTF
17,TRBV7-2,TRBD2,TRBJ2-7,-,TGTGCCAGCAGCGCCAGCGGACTAGCGGGGTGGACCTACGAGCAGTACTTC,CASSASGLAGWTYEQYF
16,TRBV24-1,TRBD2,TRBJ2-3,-,TGTGCCACCAGTGACATTAGCGGGAGGGCCGGAGATACGCAGTATTTT,CATSDISGRAGDTQYF
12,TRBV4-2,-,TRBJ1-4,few,TGTGCCAGCAGCCCCGGAGAGGAAAAACTGTTTTTT,CASSPGEEKLFF
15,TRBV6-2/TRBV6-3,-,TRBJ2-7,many,TGTGCCAGCAGCCAGCCCGGGGAAAGGTCCTACGAGCAGTACTTC,CASSQPGERSYEQYF
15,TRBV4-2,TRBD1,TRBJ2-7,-,TGTGCCAGCAGCGGGCCGGGACAGGGGGCTCGCGAGCAGTACTTC,CASSGPGQGAREQYF
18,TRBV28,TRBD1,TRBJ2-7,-,TGTGCCAGCAGTGAACTTTTTCCAGGGGGACCAAGCTCCTACGAGCAGTACTTC,CASSELFPGGPSSYEQYF
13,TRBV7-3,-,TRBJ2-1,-,TGTGCCAGCAGCTCGCCTCAAAACCCGAAGCAGTTCTTC,CASSSPQNPKQFF
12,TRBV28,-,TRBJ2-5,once,TGTGCCACCTCGACCCCTCCAGAGACCCAGTACTTC,CATSTPPETQYF
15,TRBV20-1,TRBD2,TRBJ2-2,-,TGCAGTGCTAACGTGCTAGCGGGACACACCGGGGAGCTGTTTTTT,CSANVLAGHTGELFF
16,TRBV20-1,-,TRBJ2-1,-,TGCAGTGCTAGAAAACAACTAGGAGGTGTAGGGAATGAGCAGTTCTTC,CSARKQLGGVGNEQFF
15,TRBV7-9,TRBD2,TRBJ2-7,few,TGTGCCAGCAGCATAGTCATGGCGGGAGGGTACGAGCAGTACTTC,CASSIVMAGGYEQYF
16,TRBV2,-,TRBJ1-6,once,TGTGCCAGCACGCTAGTCGGGGACACATATAATTCACCCCTCCACTTT,CASTLVGDTYNSPLHF
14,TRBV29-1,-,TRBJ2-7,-,TGCAGCGTTGAAGATCGAACTCTCTCCTACGAGCAGTACTTC,CSVEDRTLSYEQYF
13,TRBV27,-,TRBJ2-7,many,TGTGCCAGCAGCCTTGGCCTAGTCCACGAGCAGTACTTC,CASSLGLVHEQYF
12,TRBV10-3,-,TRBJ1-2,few,TGTGCCATCAGTCGTCAGAACTATGGCTACACCTTC,CAISRQNYGYTF
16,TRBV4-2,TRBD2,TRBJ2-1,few,TGTGCCAGCAGCCAAGAGGGTAGCGGGAGAGGCGATGAGCAGTTCTTC,CASSQEGSGRGDEQFF
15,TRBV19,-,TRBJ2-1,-,TGTGCCAGTAGTATAGGTCCCAATCTCTACAATGAGCAGTTCTTC,CASSIGPNLYNEQFF
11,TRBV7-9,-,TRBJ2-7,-,TGTGCCAGCAGCTCCTCTCCCGAGCAGTACTTC,CASSSSPEQYF
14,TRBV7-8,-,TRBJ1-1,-,TGTGCCAGCAGCTTAGCGCGTAGTTACATTGAAGCTTTCTTT,CASSLARSYIEAFF
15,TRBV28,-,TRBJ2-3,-,TGTGCCAGCGGGAAGAGCGGGGAGGGGGCAGATACGCAGTATTTT,CASGKSGEGADTQYF
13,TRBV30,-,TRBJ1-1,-,TGTGCCTGGAGTGTGTCGGTGAACACTGAAGCTTTCTTT,CAWSVSVNTEAFF
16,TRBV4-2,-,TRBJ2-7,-,TGTGCCAGCAGCCAAGAACTGACTAAGAGCTCCTACGAGCAGTACTTC,CASSQELTKSSYEQYF
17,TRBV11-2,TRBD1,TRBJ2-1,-,TGTGCCAGCAGCTTAGATCGCACAGGGGCCCTATACAATGAGCAGTTCTTC,CASSLDRTGALYNEQFF
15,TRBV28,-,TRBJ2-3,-,TGTGCCAGCAGTTCCCGGACAAGAGGGTCAGATACGCAGTATTTT,CASSSRTRGSDTQYF
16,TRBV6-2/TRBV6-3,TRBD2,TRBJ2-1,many,TGTGCCAGCACTCGCCCGGGACTAGACTCCTACAATGAGCAGTTCTTC,CASTRPGLDSYNEQFF
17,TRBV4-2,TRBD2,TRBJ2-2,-,TGTGCCAGCAGTAAGGAGCTTCGGGGGAGGGACACCGGGGAGCTGTTTTTT,CASSKELRGRDTGELFF
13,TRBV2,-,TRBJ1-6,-,TGTGCCAGCAAGGACACCAGTAATTCACCCCTCCACTTT,CASKDTSNSPLHF
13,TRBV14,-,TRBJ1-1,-,TGTGCCAGCAGCCGCGGTATAAACACTGAAGCTTTCTTT,CASSRGINTEAFF
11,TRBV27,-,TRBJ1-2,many,TGTGCCAGCAGTAGAGGAGGTGGCTACACCTTC,CASSRGGGYTF
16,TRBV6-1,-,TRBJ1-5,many,TGTGCCAGCAGCAAGGGGCGGTATTATAGCAATCAGCCCCAGCATTTT,CASSKGRYYSNQPQHF
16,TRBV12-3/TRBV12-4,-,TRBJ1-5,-,TGTGCCAGCAGCACAGCACCTCTTTTAAGCAATCAGCCCCAGCATTTT,CASSTAPLLSNQPQHF
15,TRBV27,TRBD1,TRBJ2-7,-,TGTGCCAGCAGTTCCCCGGGACAGGGTCTGGACGAGCAGTACTTC,CASSSPGQGLDEQYF
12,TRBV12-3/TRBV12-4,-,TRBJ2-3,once,TGTGCCAGCAGACCGGACAGCAATACGCAGTATTTT,CASRPDSNTQYF
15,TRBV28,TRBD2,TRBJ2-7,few,TGTGCCAGCAGTTTAACTAGCGGGAGGTTTTCCGAGCAGTACTTC,CASSLTSGRFSEQYF
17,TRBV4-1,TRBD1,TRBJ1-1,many,TGCGCCAGCAGCCAATTCCCCCGGGACAGGGGTAACACTGAAGCTTTCTTT,CASSQFPRDRGNTEAFF
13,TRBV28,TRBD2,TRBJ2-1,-,TGTGCCAGCAGGCCCTGGCGGGAGGGTGAGCAGTTCTTC,CASRPWREGEQFF
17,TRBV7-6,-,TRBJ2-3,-,TGTGCCAGCAGCTTAGCCCCCTTTGGAGCCAGCACAGATACGCAGTATTTT,CASSLAPFGASTDTQYF
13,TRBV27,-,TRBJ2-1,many,TGTGCCAGCAGTTTTGGGTTCAGGAATGAGCAGTTCTTC,CASSFGFRNEQFF